Listed below are T cell receptor beta chains from one sample, sequenced in a study of human T cells and chemical hapten exposure. TCRdb called the RACE reads again in MiXCR, with one record for every CDR3 protein. This table has roughly 60,000 distinct CDR3 sequences, 5.5% to 7.5% appearing once. Sequenced here: whole blood, sampled in connection with sensitization to the hapten diphenylcyclopropenone (DPC). The receptors here all came from a woman under 40 with alopecia areata. Some clones in this sample may be carry-over from other donors' samples. Both conserved end residues are part of each CDR3. Each record gives: CDR3 protein, CDR3 DNA, clone size, D gene, J gene, V gene. D genes are given only for firm matches. A clone size is listed for some rows: how often the clone was seen (once, few, many), or a class if it is expanded.

CAISVLTNTDTQYF | TGTGCCATCAGTGTTTTGACCAACACAGATACGCAGTATTTT | . | . | TRBJ2-3 | TRBV10-3
CASRTNYRGRRGTEAFF | TGTGCCAGCAGAACTAATTACAGGGGGCGGCGGGGCACTGAAGCTTTCTTT | few | TRBD1 | TRBJ1-1 | TRBV27
CATSPSGYTDTQYF | TGTGCCACCAGCCCGAGCGGGTACACAGATACGCAGTATTTT | many | . | TRBJ2-3 | TRBV15
CASSLLAGTGFETQYF | TGTGCCAGCAGCTTGTTAGCGGGGACCGGTTTCGAGACCCAGTACTTC | many | TRBD2 | TRBJ2-5 | TRBV13
CASSQLVGAFF | TGTGCCAGCAGTCAATTGGTCGGGGCTTTCTTT | many | . | TRBJ1-1 | TRBV2
CASSQGQGSNQPQHF | TGTGCCAGCAGCCAAGGACAGGGCAGCAATCAGCCCCAGCATTTT | . | TRBD1 | TRBJ1-5 | TRBV4-2
CSAREPGQGFHGELFF | TGCAGTGCTAGAGAACCGGGACAGGGGTTTCACGGGGAGCTGTTTTTT | few | TRBD1 | TRBJ2-2 | TRBV20-1
CASSFTTPYDGYTF | TGTGCCAGCAGTTTTACTACTCCCTATGATGGCTACACCTTC | many | . | TRBJ1-2 | TRBV27
CASSSLRINQPQHF | TGTGCCAGCAGCTCCCTACGGATCAATCAGCCCCAGCATTTT | many | . | TRBJ1-5 | TRBV14
CASSLWTGLENTEAFF | TGTGCCAGCAGTTTATGGACAGGGCTTGAGAACACTGAAGCTTTCTTT | few | TRBD1 | TRBJ1-1 | TRBV6-5
CASSSFKNTEAFF | TGTGCCAGCAGTAGTTTCAAGAACACTGAAGCTTTCTTT | many | . | TRBJ1-1 | TRBV28
CASSPDPDYNEQFF | TGTGCCAGCTCACCGGACCCAGATTACAATGAGCAGTTCTTC | many | . | TRBJ2-1 | TRBV18
CASSYGGQGEGGEKLFF | TGTGCCAGCAGTTACGGCGGACAGGGGGAAGGAGGTGAAAAACTGTTTTTT | many | TRBD1 | TRBJ1-4 | TRBV6-5
CASSPGQGARSTEAFF | TGTGCCAGCTCACCGGGACAGGGGGCGCGTAGCACTGAAGCTTTCTTT | few | TRBD1 | TRBJ1-1 | TRBV18
CASSHGASGYTDTQYF | TGTGCCAGCAGTCATGGAGCTAGCGGATACACAGATACGCAGTATTTT | many | TRBD2 | TRBJ2-3 | TRBV12-3/TRBV12-4
CASSFGPIGGSEQYF | TGTGCCAGCAGCTTCGGGCCTATTGGGGGATCCGAGCAGTACTTC | many | . | TRBJ2-7 | TRBV7-9
CAWSPDSNQPQHF | TGTGCCTGGAGCCCGGATAGCAATCAGCCCCAGCATTTT | many | . | TRBJ1-5 | TRBV30
CASSSHGSYGYTF | TGTGCCAGCAGCTCCCACGGAAGCTATGGCTACACCTTC | many | . | TRBJ1-2 | TRBV13
CASSTTGGSRGETQYF | TGCGCCAGCAGCACAACAGGGGGCTCGCGCGGAGAGACCCAGTACTTC | few | TRBD1 | TRBJ2-5 | TRBV5-1
CASSFRTPDTQYF | TGCGCCAGCAGCTTCAGAACACCAGATACGCAGTATTTT | many | . | TRBJ2-3 | TRBV5-1
CSARVGPYNEQFF | TGCAGTGCTAGAGTAGGACCCTACAATGAGCAGTTCTTC | . | . | TRBJ2-1 | TRBV20-1